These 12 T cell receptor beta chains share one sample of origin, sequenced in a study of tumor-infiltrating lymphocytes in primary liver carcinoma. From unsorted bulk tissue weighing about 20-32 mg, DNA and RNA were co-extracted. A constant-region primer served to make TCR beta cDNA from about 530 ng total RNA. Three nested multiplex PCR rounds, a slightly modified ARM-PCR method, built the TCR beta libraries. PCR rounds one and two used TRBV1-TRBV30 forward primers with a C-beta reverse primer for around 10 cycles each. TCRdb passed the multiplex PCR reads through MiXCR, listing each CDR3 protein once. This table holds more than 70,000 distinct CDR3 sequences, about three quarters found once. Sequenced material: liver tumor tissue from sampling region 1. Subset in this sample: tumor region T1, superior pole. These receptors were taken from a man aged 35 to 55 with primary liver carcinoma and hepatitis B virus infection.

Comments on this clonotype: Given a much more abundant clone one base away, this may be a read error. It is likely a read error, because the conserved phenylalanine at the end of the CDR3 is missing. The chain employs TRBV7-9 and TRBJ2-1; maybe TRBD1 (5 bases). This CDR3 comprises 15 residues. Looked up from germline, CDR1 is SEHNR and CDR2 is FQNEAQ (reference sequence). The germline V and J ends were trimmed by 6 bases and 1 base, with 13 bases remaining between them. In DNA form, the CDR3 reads TGTGCCAGCAGAAGTAGGCAGGGTTCCTACAATGAGCAGTTCCTC. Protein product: CASRSRQGSYNEQFL.

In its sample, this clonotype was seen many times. DNA for the CDR3: TGCAGCGTCTTGGGACTCTACAATGAGCAGTTCTTC. This translates into CSVLGLYNEQFF. V gene TRBV29-1 combines with J gene TRBJ2-1; D is perhaps TRBD2 (6 bases). Deletions cut 6 bases from V and 3 bases from J, with 9 bases between. Germline CDR1 and CDR2: SQVTM and ANQGSEA. This CDR3 spans 12 amino acids.

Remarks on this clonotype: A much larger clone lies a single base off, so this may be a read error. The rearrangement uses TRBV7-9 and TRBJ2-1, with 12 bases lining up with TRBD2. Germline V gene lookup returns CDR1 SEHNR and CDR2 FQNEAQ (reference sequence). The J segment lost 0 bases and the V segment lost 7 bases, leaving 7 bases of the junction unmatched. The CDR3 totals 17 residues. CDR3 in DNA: TGTGCCAGCAACTATTCGACTAGCGGGAGCTCCTACAATGAGCAGTTCTTC. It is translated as CASNYSTSGSSYNEQFF. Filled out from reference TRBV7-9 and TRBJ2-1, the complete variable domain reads DTGVSQNPRHKITKRGQNVTFRCDPISEHNRLYWYRQTLGQGPEFLTYFQNEAQLEKSRLLSDRFSAERPKGSFSTLEIQRTEQGDSAMYLCASNYSTSGSSYNEQFFGPGTRLTVL.

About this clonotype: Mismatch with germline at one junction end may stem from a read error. The CDR3 protein is CASRGGPDTESFF. The CDR3 coding sequence is TGCGCCAGCAGAGGTGGACCGGACACTGAATCTTTCTTT. The chain uses TRBV5-1 and TRBJ1-1; D possibly corresponds to TRBD1 (5 bases). Germline V gene lookup returns CDR1 SGHRS and CDR2 YFSETQ. This CDR3 comprises 13 residues.

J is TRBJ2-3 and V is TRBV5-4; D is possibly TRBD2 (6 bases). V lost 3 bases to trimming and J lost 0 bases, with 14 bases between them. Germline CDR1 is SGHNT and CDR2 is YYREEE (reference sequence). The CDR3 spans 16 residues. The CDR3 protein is CASSSRASASTDTQYF. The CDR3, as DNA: TGTGCCAGCAGCTCGCGGGCTAGCGCTAGCACAGATACGCAGTATTTT. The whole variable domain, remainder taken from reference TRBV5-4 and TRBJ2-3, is ETGVTQSPTHLIKTRGQQVTLRCSSQSGHNTVSWYQQALGQGPQFIFQYYREEENGRGNFPPRFSGLQFPNYSSELNVNALELDDSALYLCASSSRASASTDTQYFGPGTRLTVL.

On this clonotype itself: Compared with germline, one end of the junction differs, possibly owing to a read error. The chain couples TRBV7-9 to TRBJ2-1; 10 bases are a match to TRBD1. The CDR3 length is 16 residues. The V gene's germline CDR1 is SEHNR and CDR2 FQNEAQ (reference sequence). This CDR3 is CASIPSGTGDIDEQLF. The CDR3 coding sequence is TGTGCCAGCATCCCCTCCGGGACAGGGGATATCGATGAGCAGCTCTTC. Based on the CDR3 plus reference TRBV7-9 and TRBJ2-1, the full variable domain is DTGVSQNPRHKITKRGQNVTFRCDPISEHNRLYWYRQTLGQGPEFLTYFQNEAQLEKSRLLSDRFSAERPKGSFSTLEIQRTEQGDSAMYLCASIPSGTGDIDEQLFGPGTRLTVL.

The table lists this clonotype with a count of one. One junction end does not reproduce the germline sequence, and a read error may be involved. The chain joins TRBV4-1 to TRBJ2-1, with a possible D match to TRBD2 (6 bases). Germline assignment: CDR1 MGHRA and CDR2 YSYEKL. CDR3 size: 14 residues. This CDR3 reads CVSSQAGRYNEQFF. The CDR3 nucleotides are TGCGTCAGCAGCCAGGCGGGACGGTACAATGAGCAGTTCTTT.

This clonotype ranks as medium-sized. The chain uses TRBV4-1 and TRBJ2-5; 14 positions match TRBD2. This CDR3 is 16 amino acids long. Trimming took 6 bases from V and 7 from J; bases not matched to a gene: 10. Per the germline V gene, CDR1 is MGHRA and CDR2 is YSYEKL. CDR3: CASRIGTSGSVGTQYF. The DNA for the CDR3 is TGCGCCAGCAGGATCGGGACTAGCGGGAGCGTAGGGACCCAGTACTTC.

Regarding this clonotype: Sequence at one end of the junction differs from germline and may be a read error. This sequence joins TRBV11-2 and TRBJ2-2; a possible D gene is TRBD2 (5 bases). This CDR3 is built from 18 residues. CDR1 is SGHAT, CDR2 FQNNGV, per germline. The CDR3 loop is CARSNSWARVTNTGELLF. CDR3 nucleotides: TGTGCCAGGAGCAACTCGTGGGCGAGGGTTACGAACACCGGGGAGCTGTTATTT.

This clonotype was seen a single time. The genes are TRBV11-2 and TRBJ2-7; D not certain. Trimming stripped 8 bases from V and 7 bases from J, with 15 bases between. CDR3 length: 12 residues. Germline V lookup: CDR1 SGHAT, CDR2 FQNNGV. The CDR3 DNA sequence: TGTGCCAGCGGTTCGTCGCAGGTTGAGCAGTACTTC. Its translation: CASGSSQVEQYF. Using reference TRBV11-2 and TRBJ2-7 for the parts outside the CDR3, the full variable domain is EAGVAQSPRYKIIEKRQSVAFWCNPISGHATLYWYQQILGQGPKLLIQFQNNGVVDDSQLPKDRFSAERLKGVDSTLKIQPAKLEDSAVYLCASGSSQVEQYFGPGTRLTVT.

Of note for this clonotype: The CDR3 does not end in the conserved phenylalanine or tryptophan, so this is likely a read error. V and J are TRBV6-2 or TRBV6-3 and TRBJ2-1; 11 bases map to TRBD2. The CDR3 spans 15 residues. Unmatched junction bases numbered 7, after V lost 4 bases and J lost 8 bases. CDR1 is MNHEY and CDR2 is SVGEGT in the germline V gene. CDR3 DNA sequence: TGTGCCAGCAGTTCCTTAGCGGGGGGGTATGATGAGCAGTTCTTA. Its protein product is CASSSLAGGYDEQFL.

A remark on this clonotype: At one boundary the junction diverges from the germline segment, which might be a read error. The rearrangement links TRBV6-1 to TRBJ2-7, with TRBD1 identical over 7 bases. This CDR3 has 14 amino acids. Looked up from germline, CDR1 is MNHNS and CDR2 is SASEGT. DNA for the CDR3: TGTGCCAGCATTACCGGGACAGAATTTCACGAGCAATACTTC. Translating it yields CASITGTEFHEQYF.